This TCR beta chain was captured by sequencing in a study of shared clonotypes between healthy human individuals. Study-wide background: For every donor, three CD4 naive, three CD4 memory, two CD8 naive and one CD8 memory plates were used.

The CDR3 contains 14 residues. Germline-derived CDR1 and CDR2 are MDHEN and SYDVKM. The V gene end was trimmed by 3 bases and the J gene end by 3 bases; junction bases not matched to a gene: 2. Once extracted for a subset, genomic DNA was divided evenly among several immunoSEQ plates. Sorted-subset replicate PCRs used about 0.2 ug of genomic DNA. This amount corresponded to about 30,000 T cell genomes. In the original processing: Without quality scores, immunoSEQ junctional reads could not be filtered like full-length reads. Repertoires were generated with immunoSEQ multiplex PCR, while TCRdb's copy carries only in-frame clones and drops some. V and J calls and clone size are copied from that table; D and trimming were computed from the DNA. The sample includes around 560,000 clones, approximately 95% of them seen just once. CD8 cells classed as naive were CD45RO-negative and positively selected for CCR7, excluding terminally differentiated effector memory CD45RA+ cells.

The source is a woman aged 25 to 39 in good health. The chain links TRBV28 to TRBJ1-1; 9 bases align to TRBD1. The specimen sequenced was naive CD8+ T cells sorted from blood. Written as DNA, the CDR3 is TGTGCCAGCAGTTTGCGGACAGGGGACACTGAAGCTTTCTTT. As protein: CASSLRTGDTEAFF.